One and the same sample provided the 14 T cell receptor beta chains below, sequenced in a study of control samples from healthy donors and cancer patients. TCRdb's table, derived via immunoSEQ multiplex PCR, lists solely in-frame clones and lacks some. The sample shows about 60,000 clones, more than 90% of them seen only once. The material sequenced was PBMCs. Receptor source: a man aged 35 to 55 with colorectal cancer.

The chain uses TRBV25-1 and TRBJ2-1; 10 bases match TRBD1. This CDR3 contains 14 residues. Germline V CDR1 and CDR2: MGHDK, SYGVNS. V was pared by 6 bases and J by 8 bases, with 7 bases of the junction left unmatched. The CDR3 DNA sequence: TGTGCCAGCAGGACGGGACAGGGGATGGATGAGCAGTTCTTC. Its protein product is CASRTGQGMDEQFF.

The CDR3 nucleotides read TGTGCCAGCAGTGGCCCAGGAATTACCTACGAGCAGTACTTC. It is translated as CASSGPGITYEQYF. The chain carries TRBV2 and TRBJ2-7; D unclear. The CDR3 has 14 amino acids. CDR1 and CDR2 from the germline V gene are SNHLY and FYNNEI. V was trimmed by 4 bases and J by 2 bases, leaving 12 bases between them.

CDR3 amino acids: CASSLRQGVGNTEAFF. In DNA, the CDR3 is TGTGCCAGCAGTTTAAGGCAGGGGGTGGGGAACACTGAAGCTTTCTTT. The chain has TRBV6-5 and TRBJ1-1; 7 positions agree with TRBD1. The CDR3 is made up of 16 amino acids. Germline values: CDR1 MNHEY, CDR2 SVGAGI. The trim removed 4 bases at V and 1 base at J, leaving 9 bases unmatched.

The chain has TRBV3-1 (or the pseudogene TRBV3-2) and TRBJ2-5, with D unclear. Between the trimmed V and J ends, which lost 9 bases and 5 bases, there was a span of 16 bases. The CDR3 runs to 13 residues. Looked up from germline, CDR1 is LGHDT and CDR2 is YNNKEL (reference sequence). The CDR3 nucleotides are TGTGCCAGTGAAGGAAGAGTCGCCGAGACCCAGTACTTC. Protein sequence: CASEGRVAETQYF.

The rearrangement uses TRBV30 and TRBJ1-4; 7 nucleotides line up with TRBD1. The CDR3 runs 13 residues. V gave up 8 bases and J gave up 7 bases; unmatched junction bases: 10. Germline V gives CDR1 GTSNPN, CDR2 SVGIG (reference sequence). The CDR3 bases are TGTGCCCAAACAGGGGCAAACGGTGAAAAACTGTTTTTT. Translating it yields CAQTGANGEKLFF.

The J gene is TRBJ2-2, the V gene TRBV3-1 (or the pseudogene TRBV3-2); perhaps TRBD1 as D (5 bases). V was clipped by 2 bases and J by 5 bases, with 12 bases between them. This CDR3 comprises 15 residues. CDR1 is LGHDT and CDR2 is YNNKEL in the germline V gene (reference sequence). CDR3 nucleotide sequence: TGTGCCAGCAGCCAAAGGGGCAGCGCTACCGGGGAGCTGTTTTTT. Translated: CASSQRGSATGELFF.

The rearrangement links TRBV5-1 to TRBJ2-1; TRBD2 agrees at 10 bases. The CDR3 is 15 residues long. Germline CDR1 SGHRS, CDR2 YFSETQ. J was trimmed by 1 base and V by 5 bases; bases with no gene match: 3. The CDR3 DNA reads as TGCGCCAGCAGAGCTAGCGGGGGTTCCTACAATGAGCAGTTCTTC. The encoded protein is CASRASGGSYNEQFF.

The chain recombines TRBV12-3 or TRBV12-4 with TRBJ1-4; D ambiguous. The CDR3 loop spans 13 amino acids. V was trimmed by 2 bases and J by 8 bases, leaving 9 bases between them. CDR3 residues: CASSLSLGEKLFF. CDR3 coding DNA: TGTGCCAGCAGTTTATCTTTGGGCGAAAAACTGTTTTTT.

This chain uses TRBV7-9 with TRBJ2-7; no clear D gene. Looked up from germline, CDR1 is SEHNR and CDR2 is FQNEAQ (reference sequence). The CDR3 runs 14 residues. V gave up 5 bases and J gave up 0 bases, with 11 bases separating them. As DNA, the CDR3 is TGTGCCAGCAGCGCCGACCTCGGCTCCTACGAGCAGTACTTC. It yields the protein CASSADLGSYEQYF.

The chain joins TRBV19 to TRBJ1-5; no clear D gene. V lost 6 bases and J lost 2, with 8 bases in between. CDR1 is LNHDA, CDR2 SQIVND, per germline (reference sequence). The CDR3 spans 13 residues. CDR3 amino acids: CASSEGGNQPQHF. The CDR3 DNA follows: TGTGCCAGTAGCGAGGGCGGCAATCAGCCCCAGCATTTT.

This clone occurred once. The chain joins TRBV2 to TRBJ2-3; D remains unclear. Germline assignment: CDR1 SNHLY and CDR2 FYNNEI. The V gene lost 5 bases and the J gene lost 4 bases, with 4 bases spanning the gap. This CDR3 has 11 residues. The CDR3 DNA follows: TGTGCCAGCAGTTACCCAGATACGCAGTATTTT. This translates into CASSYPDTQYF.

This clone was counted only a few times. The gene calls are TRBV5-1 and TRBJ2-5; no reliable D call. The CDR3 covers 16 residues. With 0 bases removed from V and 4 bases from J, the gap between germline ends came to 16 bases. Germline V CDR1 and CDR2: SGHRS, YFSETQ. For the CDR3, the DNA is TGCGCCAGCAGCTTGGCTGCCGGGTCTTTGATAGAGACCCAGTACTTC. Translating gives CASSLAAGSLIETQYF.

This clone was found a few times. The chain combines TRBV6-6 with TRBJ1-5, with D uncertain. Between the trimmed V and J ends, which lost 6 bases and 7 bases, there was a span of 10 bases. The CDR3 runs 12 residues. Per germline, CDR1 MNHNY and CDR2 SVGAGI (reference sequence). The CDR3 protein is CASSNFLQPQHF. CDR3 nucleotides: TGTGCCAGCAGCAATTTTTTGCAGCCCCAGCATTTT.

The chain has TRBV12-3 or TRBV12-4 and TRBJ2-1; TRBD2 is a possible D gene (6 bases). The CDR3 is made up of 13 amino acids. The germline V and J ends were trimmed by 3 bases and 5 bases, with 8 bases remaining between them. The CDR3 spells CASSFGTHNEQFF. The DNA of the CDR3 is TGTGCCAGCAGTTTTGGGACTCACAATGAGCAGTTCTTC.